This TCR beta chain was captured by sequencing in a study of PD-L1 blockade in urothelial cancer (dated by TCRdb to about 2017). About the study as a whole: Therapy was started at some point between 2013 and 2015 for all patients, and atezolizumab 1,200 mg was administered intravenously every 3 weeks. An exploratory multi-omic analysis was conducted of the somatic, immune and clinical correlates of response to PD-L1 blockade with atezolizumab in urothelial cancer. In the same patients, pretreatment tumors underwent whole exome sequencing and RNA sequencing in addition to TCR sequencing. Blood samples were analyzed 3 weeks after the start of treatment (second dose) and 6 weeks after the start of treatment. About 90% of the 29 patients were males with bladder-origin urothelial cancer, and about 60% of the 29 reported a prior smoking history. Blood samples gave median yields of roughly 150,000 T cells and 82,636 unique TCRs, along with a median clonality of about 0.084. Pretreatment blood TCR-seq was available for twenty-nine patients, at least one posttreatment blood collection was obtained for approximately 24 patients, and tumor TCR-seq was available for approximately 24 patients. TCR sequencing covered pretreatment tumor samples and matched, serially collected peripheral blood taken before and after atezolizumab treatment. Durable clinical benefit meant progression-free survival longer than 6 months, and TCR features were also tested against progression-free and overall survival. An ECOG performance status of 0 or 1 was recorded for the patients, and 0 to 3 prior chemotherapy regimens had been received by the patients. Roughly 10 patients achieved durable clinical benefit and about 19 did not. Study-level results and caveats: Because the sample size was small (n = 29) and many of the analyses were exploratory, the results are meant to be hypothesis-generating. Improved progression-free and overall survival was found to be associated with pretreatment peripheral blood TCR clonality below the median. Greater expansion of tumor-associated TCR clones in peripheral blood 3 weeks after the start of treatment was observed in patients with durable benefit (n of about 24, p = 0.022).

To estimate absolute template abundance from read counts, synthetic TCR analog templates were spiked into each PCR. Using the immunoSEQ assay, TCRbeta CDR3 regions were amplified from genomic DNA with bias-controlled V and J gene primers. Rearranged TCRbeta segments were sequenced at approximately 20X coverage. Per the original workflow: Clustering was used to correct sequencing errors, and CDR3s were annotated against IMGT to assign V, D and J genes. Only productive TCRbeta rearrangements were used in downstream analyses, excluding out-of-frame or stop-codon sequences. To compute clonality, Shannon entropy was normalized by the log of the number of unique productive sequences and then subtracted from one. Fisher's exact test with Benjamini-Hochberg correction, using a cutoff of adjusted p below 0.01, was how clones that differed between time points or between blood and tumor were identified. As stored in TCRdb, this immuneACCESS dataset retains in-frame rearrangements with V and J assigned. A fraction of the clones does not appear; measured against another copy, unresolved V genes explain less than half of the discrepancy, and the remainder lacks a known reason. V, J and clone size were drawn from that table, and D and trimming were deduced from the DNA. The sample includes 60,000 to 70,000 clones, with about four fifths observed a single time. The ten biggest clones cover 2.5% to 4% of the sample.

The germline ends are 11 bases apart after V is trimmed by 6 bases and J by 2 bases. The germline V gene yields MNHNS for CDR1 and SASEGT for CDR2. Inclusive of the bounding cysteine and phenylalanine, the CDR3 is 13 residues long. Solely the CDR3 DNA is kept, with 39 bases framed from the first base. The time point label of this sample denotes: pretreatment peripheral blood. The cohort comprised 25 to 30 patients with locally advanced or metastatic urothelial carcinoma treated at Memorial Sloan Kettering on a trial protocol. Peripheral blood mononuclear cells were collected pretreatment and during treatment, at between 1 and 8 total time points per patient. The Qiagen DNeasy Blood extraction kit was used to purify genomic DNA from total PBMCs and tumor samples. PBMCs were collected pretreatment and during treatment, and were isolated and stored as previously described. With regard to this clone: There is no known antigen for this receptor. The sample holds no much larger clone one base away, and base qualities are not on file.

Sequences were derived from PBMCs, sampled around atezolizumab (anti-PD-L1) treatment. The receptor chain draws on TRBV6-1 and TRBJ2-7; TRBD1 is a weak D gene call, 5 bases matching. The sequence was collected from a man between 65 and 80 years old with urothelial cancer. The CDR3 region reads CASRQVSAYEQYF. The sequence in DNA is TGTGCCAGCAGACAGGTTTCGGCCTACGAGCAGTACTTC.